This T cell receptor (beta chain) was sequenced in a study of graft-versus-host responses after intestinal transplantation. On the study more broadly: Transplants given to recipients were multivisceral, liver-intestinal, or isolated intestinal. Among the recipients, all got anti-thymocyte globulin induction and then tacrolimus and steroids for approximately 3 years.

Method: immunoSEQ multiplex PCR; TCRdb's copy keeps in-frame clones and lacks some. In the table there are 90,000 to 130,000 clones, 90% to 95% of which are singletons. Study outcomes and limitations: There were GvH clones found in recipient marrow, and some of them appeared first in ileum or blood. Allograft graft-versus-host to host-versus-graft clonal ratios ran high in patients with graft-donor T cell macrochimerism.

A note on this clone: Its cognate antigen is unknown.

Per the germline V gene, CDR1 is LNHNV and CDR2 is YYDKDF (reference sequence). The V gene end was trimmed by 5 bases and the J gene end by 5 bases; junction bases not matched to a gene: 2. The CDR3 spans 14 residues. The J gene is TRBJ2-2, the V gene TRBV15, with 10 bases fitting TRBD2. Sequencing was performed on unstimulated CD8+ T cells sorted from spleen or lymph node cells, taken before transplant. The clonotype comes from a human donor who was the organ donor for an intestinal transplant. The CDR3 DNA sequence: TGTGCCACCAGCGTACTAGCGGGGACCGGGGAGCTGTTTTTT. Protein sequence: CATSVLAGTGELFF.